These 26 T cell receptor beta chains came from one sample sequenced in a study of Ad26.COV2.S vaccination and SARS-CoV-2 variants (dated by TCRdb to about 2021). The protocol used for the library was the immunoSEQ multiplex PCR assay. Imported from immuneACCESS, the table was reduced by TCRdb to in-frame sequences with V and J called. These copies leave out some clones; in studies compared against another copy, an unresolved V gene accounts for under half, and the cause of the remainder is not known. Across this sample there are 300,000 to 450,000 clones, with roughly 94% seen only once. About 3.9% of the sample rests with the top ten. Reading the label with the study, this specimen's time point is: individuals recovered from natural SARS-CoV-2 infection. The specimen was peripheral blood, collected after recovery from COVID-19. The source of these receptors is a human donor who had recovered from COVID-19.

This CDR3 reads CASSSLRLQGSYGYTF. The DNA for the CDR3 is TGTGCCAGCAGTTCCCTCCGGTTGCAGGGGAGCTACGGCTACACCTTC. This rearrangement joins TRBV6-6 to TRBJ1-2, with D possibly TRBD1 on 6 matching bases. V lost 4 bases and J lost 8, with 23 bases in between. Per the germline V gene, CDR1 is MNHNY and CDR2 is SVGAGI (reference sequence). This CDR3 has 16 amino acids.

CDR3 nucleotides: TGCGCCAGCAGCTTGGAAGGGGTAAGGACGTACGAGCAGTACTTC. Translated, it gives CASSLEGVRTYEQYF. The chain recombines TRBV5-1 with TRBJ2-7; TRBD1 might be the D (5 bases). Germline V gives CDR1 SGHRS, CDR2 YFSETQ. The CDR3 length is 15 residues. V was cut by 0 bases and J by 4 bases, with 14 bases left in between.

The rearrangement uses TRBV4-1 and TRBJ2-1; 9 bases are shared with TRBD2. V gave up 1 base and J gave up 7 bases; unmatched junction bases: 11. CDR3 size: 17 residues. In germline, CDR1 is MGHRA, CDR2 YSYEKL. The CDR3 is CASSQGGSGGFGNEQFF. CDR3 coding DNA: TGCGCCAGCAGCCAAGGGGGTAGCGGGGGTTTCGGAAATGAGCAGTTCTTC.

The J gene is TRBJ2-1, the V gene TRBV10-2; D unclear. The CDR3 has 11 residues. CDR1 WSHSY and CDR2 SAAADI come from the germline V gene. V dropped 4 bases and J dropped 9 bases, with 7 bases sitting between them. The CDR3 spells CASSGMVEQFF. As DNA, the CDR3 is TGCGCCAGCAGTGGTATGGTTGAGCAGTTCTTC.

This rearrangement joins TRBV19 to TRBJ2-3; D may be TRBD2 (6 bases). The germline V and J ends were trimmed by 2 bases and 6 bases, with 15 bases remaining between them. Germline-derived CDR1 and CDR2 are LNHDA and SQIVND (reference sequence). This CDR3 is 15 amino acids long. CDR3 coding DNA: TGTGCCAGTAGTATATCCGGGACTGTTCGGGATACGCAGTATTTT. It yields the protein CASSISGTVRDTQYF.

Note on this clone: At one end the junction does not follow the germline gene, possibly because of a read error. The chain carries TRBV9 and TRBJ1-1, with 7 bases lining up with TRBD1. CDR1 is SGDLS and CDR2 is YYNGEE in the germline V gene. The CDR3 runs 12 residues. In DNA form, the CDR3 reads TGTGCCACTTTAGGAAACAGGGGCGGGTTGGGTTTT. Its protein is CATLGNRGGLGF.

The chain has TRBV4-1 and TRBJ2-6; no clear D. Trimming removed 0 bases at V and 0 bases at J, with 6 bases between. The CDR3 contains 16 residues. Germline V gene lookup returns CDR1 MGHRA and CDR2 YSYEKL. The CDR3 sequence is CASSQEPSSGANVLTF. The CDR3 bases are TGCGCCAGCAGCCAAGAACCATCCTCTGGGGCCAACGTCCTGACTTTC.

This chain links TRBV6-5 with TRBJ1-1; D remains ambiguous. CDR3 size: 11 residues. Germline V gene lookup returns CDR1 MNHEY and CDR2 SVGAGI. V was trimmed by 0 bases and J by 7 bases, leaving 3 bases between them. CDR3 DNA sequence: TGTGCCAGCAGTTACTCGAATGAAGCTTTCTTT. Translating it yields CASSYSNEAFF.

The chain carries TRBV7-2 and TRBJ1-6, with D unclear. Germline V gene data show CDR1 as SGHTA and CDR2 as FQGNSA. V shed 1 base and J shed 6 bases, with 10 bases lying between them. The CDR3 contains 15 residues. CDR3 nucleotides: TGTGCCAGCAGCTTAGTTGTGGGCGTTAATTCACCCCTCCACTTT. It translates to CASSLVVGVNSPLHF.

The chain uses TRBV2 and TRBJ1-5; TRBD1 might be the D (5 bases). Germline V gene lookup returns CDR1 SNHLY and CDR2 FYNNEI. The CDR3 loop spans 14 amino acids. V was cut by 1 base and J by 7 bases, with 11 bases left in between. CDR3 in amino acids: CASSEDGGFQPQHF. The CDR3 DNA sequence: TGTGCCAGCAGTGAAGATGGGGGTTTCCAGCCCCAGCATTTT.

The rearrangement joins TRBV29-1 to TRBJ1-1; 7 positions match TRBD1. The CDR3 has 16 residues. The germline V gene has CDR1 SQVTM and CDR2 ANQGSEA. V gave up 0 bases and J gave up 0 bases; unmatched junction bases: 7. DNA for the CDR3: TGCAGCGTTGAAGACAGGGGGAGAAATATGAACACTGAAGCTTTCTTT. This gives the protein CSVEDRGRNMNTEAFF.

The V call is TRBV19, the J call TRBJ1-1, with TRBD1 as a possible D gene (5 bases). V was cut by 7 bases and J by 3 bases, with 15 bases left in between. The CDR3 extends over 14 amino acids. The germline V gene encodes CDR1 LNHDA and CDR2 SQIVND (reference sequence). The DNA of the CDR3 is TGTGCCAGTAAAGAATGGGGGGGGGACACTGAAGCTTTCTTT. Translation gives CASKEWGGDTEAFF.

The genes are TRBV5-5 and TRBJ2-5; no clear D. Deletions cut 2 bases from V and 2 bases from J, with 4 bases between. The CDR3 extends over 12 amino acids. Germline-derived CDR1 and CDR2 are SGHKS and YYEKEE (reference sequence). CDR3 sequence reads: CASSLQQETQYF. The CDR3 coding sequence is TGTGCCAGCAGCTTACAGCAAGAGACCCAGTACTTC. Using reference TRBV5-5 and TRBJ2-5 for the parts outside the CDR3, the full variable domain is DAGVTQSPTHLIKTRGQQVTLRCSPISGHKSVSWYQQVLGQGPQFIFQYYEKEERGRGNFPDRFSARQFPNYSSELNVNALLLGDSALYLCASSLQQETQYFGPGTRLLVL.

This clone has just one count. The chain combines TRBV13 with TRBJ1-3; D is perhaps TRBD1 (5 bases). The CDR3 is 14 residues long. CDR1 is PRHDT and CDR2 is FYEKMQ in the germline V gene (reference sequence). Trimming took 3 bases from V and 3 from J, leaving 9 bases between them. The CDR3 loop is CASSLGRVGNTIYF. The CDR3 nucleotides are TGTGCCAGCAGCTTGGGCAGGGTTGGAAACACCATATATTTT.

The chain couples TRBV7-3 to TRBJ2-7; D might be TRBD1 or TRBD2, each matching 5 bases. Germline CDR1 and CDR2: SGHTA and FQGTGA. Trimming took off 2 bases at V and 2 bases at J, with 10 bases between the two ends. The CDR3 has 14 amino acids. The CDR3 reads CASSLGPGPYEQYF. DNA for the CDR3: TGTGCCAGCAGCTTAGGACCGGGACCCTACGAGCAGTACTTC.

The chain uses TRBV9 and TRBJ2-1; D might be TRBD2 (6 bases). The CDR3 is 15 amino acids. Trimming removed 0 bases at V and 10 bases at J, with 17 bases between. Germline V gene lookup returns CDR1 SGDLS and CDR2 YYNGEE. The CDR3 nucleotides are TGTGCCAGCAGCGTAGTCCCTAGGGGAAGCGGGGAGCAGTTCTTC. Translation: CASSVVPRGSGEQFF.

J is TRBJ2-3 and V is TRBV19; D unclear. Germline CDR1 reads LNHDA; CDR2 reads SQIVND (reference sequence). This CDR3 has 15 amino acids. Trimming took 3 bases from V and 2 from J, leaving 12 bases between them. CDR3 in DNA: TGTGCCAGTAGTATTAGTGGGCAGAACACAGATACGCAGTATTTT. Amino acid sequence: CASSISGQNTDTQYF.

The chain carries TRBV7-8 and TRBJ2-5, with 8 bases matching TRBD2. This CDR3 has 15 residues. With 3 bases clipped from V and 5 bases from J, the junction kept 8 bases outside the gene matches. Looked up from germline, CDR1 is SGHVS and CDR2 is FQNEAQ. The CDR3 DNA sequence: TGTGCCAGCAGCTTGGTCGGGGGGGCCAGGGAGACCCAGTACTTC. The encoded protein is CASSLVGGARETQYF.

V gene TRBV4-3 combines with J gene TRBJ2-3; D unresolved. CDR1 is LGHNA, CDR2 YSLEER, per germline. This CDR3 spans 15 amino acids. Trimming stripped 0 bases from V and 2 bases from J, with 9 bases between. CDR3 DNA: TGCGCCAGCAGCCAAGATAGACACCACACAGATACGCAGTATTTT. Protein: CASSQDRHHTDTQYF.

The chain combines TRBV7-9 with TRBJ2-1; 9 nucleotides agree with TRBD1. V gave up 5 bases and J gave up 9 bases; unmatched junction bases: 14. Germline-derived CDR1 and CDR2 are SEHNR and FQNEAQ (reference sequence). This CDR3 has 16 residues. CDR3 sequence (DNA): TGTGCCAGCAGCCCCCCTGACAGGGGGGGGAACAGTGAGCAGTTCTTC. Translated: CASSPPDRGGNSEQFF.

The chain employs TRBV6-2 or TRBV6-3 and TRBJ2-7, with 8 bases identical to TRBD2. In germline, CDR1 is MNHEY, CDR2 SVGEGT. V lost 2 bases to trimming and J lost 2 bases; unmatched junction nucleotides: 8. This CDR3 contains 16 residues. In DNA form, the CDR3 reads TGTGCCAGCAGTTACCGCCCGAGCGGGAGACCCTACGAGCAGTACTTC. Residues: CASSYRPSGRPYEQYF.

In DNA form, the CDR3 reads TGTGCCAGCAGTGAACAAGGAGTGGTAAAACTGTTTTTT. It is translated as CASSEQGVVKLFF. The gene calls are TRBV25-1 and TRBJ1-4; D remains ambiguous. The CDR3 runs 13 residues. V was clipped by 2 bases and J by 10 bases, with 11 bases between them. CDR1 and CDR2 (germline): MGHDK, SYGVNS.

The V gene is TRBV6-5, the J gene TRBJ2-7, with no clear D. V lost 5 bases, J lost 2 bases, and 10 bases lay in between. Germline V CDR1 and CDR2: MNHEY, SVGAGI. CDR3 size: 13 residues. CDR3 bases: TGTGCCAGCAGTAGGGCAGGCACCTACGAGCAGTACTTC. Translation: CASSRAGTYEQYF.

V is TRBV14 and J is TRBJ2-5; 8 positions agree with TRBD2. With V trimmed by 0 bases and J by 7 bases, 10 bases remained unmatched. The CDR3 contains 16 residues. Germline V gene data show CDR1 as SGHDN and CDR2 as FVKESK. The CDR3 spells CASSQDGTSGAGTQYF. As DNA, the CDR3 is TGTGCCAGCAGCCAAGACGGAACTAGCGGAGCAGGGACCCAGTACTTC.

This clone appeared a single time. This chain uses TRBV7-2 with TRBJ1-4; D uncertain. Per the germline V gene, CDR1 is SGHTA and CDR2 is FQGNSA. V was trimmed by 2 bases and J by 8 bases, leaving 6 bases between them. The CDR3 totals 12 residues. The CDR3 nucleotides are TGTGCCAGCAGCTTATCGGGAGAAAAACTGTTTTTT. Translated, it gives CASSLSGEKLFF. The full variable domain, in which reference TRBV7-2 and TRBJ1-4 provide the parts outside the CDR3, is GAGVSQSPSNKVTEKGKDVELRCDPISGHTALYWYRQSLGQGLEFLIYFQGNSAPDKSGLPSDRFSAERTGGSVSTLTIQRTQQEDSAVYLCASSLSGEKLFFGSGTQLSVL.

The V and J genes are TRBV5-4 and TRBJ2-5; D gene ambiguous. Germline V CDR1 and CDR2: SGHNT, YYREEE (reference sequence). The CDR3 length is 15 residues. The ends were cut back, 6 bases at V and 0 bases at J, with 15 bases in the middle. The CDR3 here is CASTRVGSYQETQYF. In DNA form, the CDR3 reads TGTGCCAGCACACGCGTCGGCTCGTACCAAGAGACCCAGTACTTC.